Listed here is a single TCR beta chain. Across about two dozen US areas, participants ranged in age from about 18 to 90 years. This record comes from a study of blood T cell repertoires in COVID-19. The overall study: Donors in the United States, Italy and Spain gave samples during acute or convalescent COVID-19. Nucleic acid was either cDNA or gDNA, and it came from T cells, B-cell-depleted T cells, or PBMCs.

Per the original methods: The assay estimated nucleated cells by amplifying reference gene primers. The data were produced by immunoSEQ multiplex PCR, yet TCRdb's version contains in-frame clones alone and is incomplete. V, J and clone size are those of that table, while D and trimming were read from the DNA. This table holds 250,000 or so clones, 70% to 90% found once. V dropped 5 bases and J dropped 2 bases, with 21 bases sitting between them. In germline, CDR1 is SGHNT, CDR2 YENEEA. This CDR3 contains 17 residues. What was sequenced was PBMCs or T cells enriched from blood (not recorded which). The rearrangement uses TRBV11-3 and TRBJ1-1, with TRBD1 as a possible D gene (6 bases). This sequence was found in a woman between 45 and 60 years old who had recovered from COVID-19. CDR3 DNA sequence: TGTGCCAGCAGCCCTGGGGGGGCTGGGCAGAGAAACACTGAAGCTTTCTTT. It translates to CASSPGGAGQRNTEAFF.